The entry below gives a single T cell receptor beta chain sequence along with its context. The V segment lost 5 bases and the J segment 4 bases; nucleotides outside the gene matches: 8. Germline V gene data show CDR1 as LNHDA and CDR2 as SQIVND (reference sequence). The CDR3 is 15 residues long. Using immunoSEQ multiplex PCR, the repertoire was profiled, and TCRdb retains in-frame clones only, with some absent. The sample contains nearly 90,000 clones, roughly 87% of which appear only once. The data were taken from a study of blood T cell repertoires in COVID-19. The chain carries TRBV19 and TRBJ2-7, with 10 nucleotides matching TRBD1. Sequenced sample: peripheral blood. This receptor was obtained from a man aged 18 to 29 with COVID-19, enrolled during active disease. The CDR3 loop reads CASSAGQGKYYEQYF. In nucleotides, the CDR3 is TGTGCCAGTAGTGCGGGACAGGGGAAATATTACGAGCAGTACTTC.